This TCR delta chain is from a study of delta chains in infants with herpesvirus infections. Study-level background: From birth, Ugandan infants were followed prospectively for primary CMV infection.

Gamma-chain- and delta-chain-specific primers converted PBMC RNA into TCR cDNA. TCRdb fed the RT-PCR reads into CATT to redo clone calling. The table lists about 1,500 delta-chain clones, about 29% of them singletons, with roughly a tenth in the top ten. CDR1 is TSWWSYY and CDR2 is QGS in the germline V gene. The CDR3 is 21 amino acids. J gave up 8 bases and V 3 bases, and 29 bases lay outside the gene matches. The sequencing used peripheral blood, collected at time point 1 of longitudinal follow-up. The chain recombines TRDV1 with TRDJ1; 8 bases agree with TRDD3. This clonotype was sampled from a human donor who was a Ugandan infant, either HIV-exposed or HIV-unexposed (not recorded which). The CDR3 loop reads CALGERPSGLLGDYPPLKLIF. The CDR3 DNA reads TGTGCTCTTGGGGAGCGGCCTTCTGGGCTCTTGGGGGATTACCCCCCACTAAAACTCATCTTT.